This is a list of T cell receptor beta chains from one sample in a study of cytomegalovirus exposure and HLA in healthy donors. TCRdb's copy holds only in-frame clones and misses some; the assay was immunoSEQ multiplex PCR. The table shows 110,000 or so clones, with around 77% occurring only once. The material sequenced was PBMCs. Source of these receptors: a woman under 40 in good health and CMV-seropositive. CDR3s include the opening cysteine and the closing phenylalanine or tryptophan. A D gene is named only where the DNA matches it firmly. For some rows the clone size is stated as once, few or many, or as a class when expanded; others skip it.

TRBV19	.	TRBJ1-4	.	CASKSRDATNEKLFF	TGTGCCAGTAAAAGCAGGGATGCAACTAATGAAAAACTGTTTTTT
TRBV7-3	.	TRBJ2-3	TRBD2	CASRFTSGRWVDTQYF	TGTGCCAGCAGGTTCACTAGCGGGAGATGGGTAGATACGCAGTATTTT
TRBV9	.	TRBJ2-7	.	CASSVGSIAAEQYF	TGTGCCAGCAGCGTAGGTTCGATAGCTGCCGAGCAGTACTTC
TRBV6-1	.	TRBJ1-6	.	CASSLQGINSPLHF	TGTGCCAGCAGTCTCCAGGGGATTAATTCACCCCTCCACTTT
TRBV2	.	TRBJ2-7	.	CSSKENAAYEQYF	TGTTCCAGCAAGGAGAACGCGGCATACGAGCAGTACTTC
TRBV19	.	TRBJ1-2	TRBD1	CASSWAGQNYGYTF	TGTGCCAGTAGTTGGGCGGGACAGAACTATGGCTACACCTTC
TRBV25-1	.	TRBJ1-3	.	CASSEGKGGSSGNTIYF	TGTGCCAGCAGTGAAGGAAAGGGGGGGAGCTCTGGAAACACCATATATTTT
TRBV10-2	.	TRBJ2-1	TRBD2	CASSRSGMSYNEQFF	TGCGCCAGCAGTCGCAGCGGGATGTCCTACAATGAGCAGTTCTTC
TRBV6-6	.	TRBJ2-1	TRBD2	CASSLSGVDEQFF	TGTGCCAGCAGTTTAAGCGGGGTAGATGAGCAGTTCTTC
TRBV5-1	.	TRBJ1-1	.	CASSPAVGDTEAFF	TGCGCCAGCAGCCCTGCTGTCGGAGACACTGAAGCTTTCTTT
TRBV7-9	.	TRBJ1-2	TRBD1	CASSLAGTGYGYTF	TGTGCCAGCAGCTTAGCTGGGACAGGATATGGCTACACCTTC
TRBV7-9	.	TRBJ1-2	.	CASSLVVTALTF	TGTGCCAGCAGCTTAGTGGTGACAGCCCTCACCTTC
TRBV29-1	.	TRBJ1-2	.	CSVGGPNFYGYTF	TGCAGCGTGGGTGGGCCGAATTTCTATGGCTACACCTTC
TRBV7-2	.	TRBJ2-3	TRBD2	CASSWGGSDTQYF	TGTGCCAGCAGCTGGGGGGGGTCTGATACGCAGTATTTT
TRBV6-6	few	TRBJ1-5	.	CASTEISSNQPQHF	TGTGCCAGCACCGAGATCTCTAGCAATCAGCCCCAGCATTTT
TRBV6-6	.	TRBJ1-3	TRBD1	CASSGQALSGNTIYF	TGTGCCAGCAGTGGACAGGCCCTCTCTGGAAACACCATATATTTT
TRBV4-1	many	TRBJ1-1	.	CASSLSTRGQKGLEAFF	TGCGCCAGCAGCCTCTCAACCCGGGGACAAAAAGGATTGGAAGCTTTCTTT
TRBV5-1	few	TRBJ2-3	TRBD2	CASSVGLAASTDTQYF	TGCGCCAGCAGCGTCGGACTAGCCGCTAGCACAGATACGCAGTATTTT
TRBV11-2	.	TRBJ2-3	.	CASLASASWSTDTQYF	TGTGCCAGCCTCGCCAGCGCGTCGTGGAGCACAGATACGCAGTATTTT
TRBV27	once	TRBJ2-7	.	CASSYRAGGYEQYF	TGTGCCAGCAGTTACAGGGCCGGAGGCTACGAGCAGTACTTC
TRBV4-1	.	TRBJ2-7	.	CASSQQGSSYEQYF	TGCGCCAGCAGCCAGCAGGGCAGCTCCTACGAGCAGTACTTC
TRBV7-9	.	TRBJ2-3	TRBD2	CASSQLAGGPAQYF	TGTGCCAGCAGCCAACTAGCGGGGGGGCCCGCGCAGTATTTT
TRBV2	.	TRBJ2-5	TRBD2	CASIAGEETQYF	TGTGCCAGCATAGCGGGGGAAGAGACCCAGTACTTC
TRBV5-4	.	TRBJ1-2	.	CASSFDRTSNYGYTF	TGTGCCAGCAGCTTCGACAGAACCTCTAACTATGGCTACACCTTC
TRBV27	.	TRBJ1-1	.	CASSLQGMNTEAFF	TGTGCCAGCAGTTTACAGGGGATGAACACTGAAGCTTTCTTT
TRBV2	.	TRBJ2-1	.	CASSEESSTYNEQFF	TGTGCCAGCAGTGAAGAGAGCTCAACCTACAATGAGCAGTTCTTC
TRBV9	.	TRBJ1-1	.	CASSVVDSHTEAFF	TGTGCCAGCAGCGTAGTCGACAGCCACACTGAAGCTTTCTTT
TRBV30	.	TRBJ2-7	.	CAWGRGRATYEQYF	TGTGCCTGGGGGCGTGGGCGGGCGACCTACGAGCAGTACTTC
TRBV12-5	.	TRBJ2-6	.	CASGLRDMSSGANVLTF	TGTGCTAGTGGACTCCGGGACATGAGCTCTGGGGCCAACGTCCTGACTTTC
TRBV7-3	.	TRBJ1-1	.	CASSLGTLPNTEAFF	TGTGCCAGCAGCCTGGGGACACTTCCTAACACTGAAGCTTTCTTT
TRBV2	.	TRBJ2-1	TRBD1	CASNLVLGGSGNEQFF	TGTGCCAGCAATTTGGTTTTAGGGGGCTCCGGCAATGAGCAGTTCTTC
TRBV27	.	TRBJ2-3	TRBD2	CASSSTSGGAGTQYF	TGTGCCAGCAGTTCGACTAGCGGGGGGGCCGGCACGCAGTATTTT
TRBV19	.	TRBJ2-2	.	CASTPLGADPGELFF	TGTGCCAGTACCCCATTGGGGGCTGATCCCGGGGAGCTGTTTTTT
TRBV5-1	once	TRBJ2-1	.	CASSLGTAGNSYNEQFF	TGCGCCAGCAGCTTGGGAACCGCGGGAAACTCCTACAATGAGCAGTTCTTC
TRBV29-1	few	TRBJ1-1	.	CSVGGTEAFF	TGCAGCGTCGGGGGCACTGAAGCTTTCTTT
TRBV19	few	TRBJ1-3	TRBD1	CASRQGAGNTIYF	TGTGCCAGTAGGCAGGGGGCTGGAAACACCATATATTTT
TRBV30	once	TRBJ2-7	TRBD2	CAWRLAGVLLEQYF	TGTGCCTGGAGACTAGCGGGAGTACTTCTTGAGCAGTACTTC
TRBV7-9	.	TRBJ1-6	.	CASSLEGDSPLHF	TGTGCCAGCAGCTTAGAGGGGGATTCACCCCTCCACTTT
TRBV19	.	TRBJ2-7	TRBD1	CASSPSPGQVAYEQYF	TGTGCCAGTAGCCCATCCCCGGGACAGGTAGCCTACGAGCAGTACTTC
TRBV7-8	.	TRBJ2-1	TRBD2	CASRAGLALEESGDEQFF	TGTGCCAGCAGGGCGGGACTAGCCCTAGAAGAGAGTGGCGATGAGCAGTTCTTC
TRBV11-3	once	TRBJ2-1	.	CASSLNLLGFLDEQFF	TGTGCCAGCAGCTTAAACCTACTAGGATTCCTCGATGAGCAGTTCTTC
TRBV6-5	.	TRBJ1-2	TRBD1	CASRGDRVYTF	TGTGCCAGCAGGGGCGACAGGGTCTACACCTTC
TRBV19	.	TRBJ2-3	TRBD2	CASRTGGGTDTQYF	TGTGCCAGTAGGACGGGAGGGGGAACAGATACGCAGTATTTT
TRBV11-2	few	TRBJ1-1	.	CASSFVATEAFF	TGTGCCAGCAGCTTCGTAGCCACTGAAGCTTTCTTT
TRBV5-1	.	TRBJ2-1	.	CASSLAVADNEQFF	TGCGCCAGCAGCTTGGCCGTCGCGGACAATGAGCAGTTCTTC
TRBV5-1	.	TRBJ2-3	TRBD2	CASSALGLAADTQYF	TGCGCCAGCAGCGCACTAGGACTAGCGGCAGATACGCAGTATTTT
TRBV11-1	.	TRBJ1-1	.	CASSRGKGVGNTEAFF	TGTGCCAGCAGCAGAGGGAAGGGGGTTGGTAACACTGAAGCTTTCTTT
TRBV30	few	TRBJ1-1	.	CASHSVGGTEAFF	TGTGCCTCCCACAGCGTCGGGGGCACTGAAGCTTTCTTT
TRBV12-5	.	TRBJ2-7	TRBD2	CASGSPSGRAIDSEQYF	TGTGCTAGTGGTTCCCCTAGCGGGAGGGCCATCGATTCCGAGCAGTACTTC
TRBV5-4	few	TRBJ2-4	TRBD1	CASSRDRGDIQYF	TGTGCCAGCAGCCGGGACAGGGGGGACATTCAGTACTTC
TRBV7-8	.	TRBJ1-1	.	CASSRDRPSRNTEAFF	TGTGCCAGCAGTCGAGACAGGCCGAGCCGAAACACTGAAGCTTTCTTT
TRBV4-1	.	TRBJ1-4	.	CASSPSGEKLFF	TGCGCCAGCAGCCCCTCGGGAGAAAAACTGTTTTTT
TRBV29-1	.	TRBJ1-3	.	CSVKTPSSGNTIYF	TGCAGCGTTAAGACACCAAGCTCTGGAAACACCATATATTTT
TRBV15	.	TRBJ1-2	TRBD1	CATSRGQGEGYGYTF	TGTGCCACCAGCAGGGGACAGGGCGAAGGCTATGGCTACACCTTC
TRBV4-1	.	TRBJ2-4	TRBD2	CASSQEAGGPVGNIQYF	TGCGCCAGCAGCCAAGAAGCGGGAGGGCCGGTGGGAAACATTCAGTACTTC
TRBV4-1	.	TRBJ2-5	TRBD2	CASSPAGGTGETQYF	TGCGCCAGCAGCCCGGCGGGAGGAACTGGGGAGACCCAGTACTTC
TRBV19	.	TRBJ2-7	.	CASSISGTSSYEQYF	TGTGCCAGTAGTATCTCTGGGACAAGCTCCTACGAGCAGTACTTC
TRBV9	.	TRBJ2-3	.	CASSVAGARDTQYF	TGTGCCAGCAGCGTAGCGGGTGCTAGGGATACGCAGTATTTT
TRBV6-5	once	TRBJ1-1	.	CASSYSIGQRTEAFF	TGTGCCAGCAGTTACTCGATAGGTCAGAGGACTGAAGCTTTCTTT